The present TCR beta chain was sequenced within a study of cytomegalovirus exposure and HLA in healthy donors. Use of 60 Vbeta and 13 Jbeta primers characterized the PCR. The repertoire was sequenced with immunoSEQ multiplex PCR; TCRdb's copy has only in-frame clones and lacks some. The sample contains under 150,000 clones, 70% to 85% of which appear only once. Trimming left V 6 bases short and J 7 bases short, with 21 bases between. This CDR3 region has 15 residues. Germline V gives CDR1 MRHNA, CDR2 SNTAGT. A word on this clone: As yet, its antigen is unknown.

The study, taken as a whole, reports: HLA allele associations emerged for roughly 17,000 TCR beta sequences in a later analysis, at 0.05 false discovery rate. Clonal expansion was found to be greater in HLA-associated TCR beta chains than in equally common others in a later analysis. An apparent linkage of common viral pathogens to several of the most significant clusters emerged in a later analysis.

The sequence derives from a boy aged 2 to 10 in good health and CMV-seronegative. The chain has TRBV6-4 and TRBJ1-2, with D possibly TRBD1 on 6 matching bases. The source material was PBMCs. This CDR3 is CASRESGTSFGGYTF. CDR3 DNA sequence: TGTGCCAGCAGAGAATCCGGGACATCTTTTGGTGGCTACACCTTC.